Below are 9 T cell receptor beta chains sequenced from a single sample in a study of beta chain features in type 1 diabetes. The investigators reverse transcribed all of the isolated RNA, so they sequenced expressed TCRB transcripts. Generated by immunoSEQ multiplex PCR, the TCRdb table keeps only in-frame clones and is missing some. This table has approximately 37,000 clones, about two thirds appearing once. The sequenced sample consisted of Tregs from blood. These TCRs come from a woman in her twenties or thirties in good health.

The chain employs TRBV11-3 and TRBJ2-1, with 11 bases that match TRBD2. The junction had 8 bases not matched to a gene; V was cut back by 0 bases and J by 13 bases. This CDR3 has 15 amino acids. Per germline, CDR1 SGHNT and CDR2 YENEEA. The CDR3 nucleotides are TGTGCCAGCAGCTTAGACGGGACTAGCGGAGGAGTCCAGTTCTTC. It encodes CASSLDGTSGGVQFF.

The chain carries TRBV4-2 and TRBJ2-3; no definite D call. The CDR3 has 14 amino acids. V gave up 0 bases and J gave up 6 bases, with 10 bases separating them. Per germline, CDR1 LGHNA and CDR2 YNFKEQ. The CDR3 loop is CASSQDLREDTQYF. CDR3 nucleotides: TGTGCCAGCAGCCAAGATCTTCGCGAGGATACGCAGTATTTT.

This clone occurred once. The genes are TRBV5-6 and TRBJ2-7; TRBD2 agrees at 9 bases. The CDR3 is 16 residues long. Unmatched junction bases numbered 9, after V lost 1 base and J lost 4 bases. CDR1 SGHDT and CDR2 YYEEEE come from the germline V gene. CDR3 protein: CASSLIRSGRKYEQYF. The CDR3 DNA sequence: TGTGCCAGCAGCTTGATTCGGAGCGGGAGGAAGTACGAGCAGTACTTC.

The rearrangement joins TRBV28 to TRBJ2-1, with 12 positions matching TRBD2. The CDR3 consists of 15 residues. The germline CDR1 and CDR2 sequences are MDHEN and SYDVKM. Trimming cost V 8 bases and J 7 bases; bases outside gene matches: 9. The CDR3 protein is CASRTTSGRVNEQFF. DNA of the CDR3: TGTGCCAGCCGAACGACTAGCGGGAGAGTAAATGAGCAGTTCTTC.

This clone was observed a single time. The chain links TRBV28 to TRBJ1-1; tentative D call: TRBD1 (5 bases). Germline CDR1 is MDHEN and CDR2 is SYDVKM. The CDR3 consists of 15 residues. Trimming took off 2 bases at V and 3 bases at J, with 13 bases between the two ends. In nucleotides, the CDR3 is TGTGCCAGCAGTTTACTGGGCAGGGAGGACACTGAAGCTTTCTTT. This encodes CASSLLGREDTEAFF.

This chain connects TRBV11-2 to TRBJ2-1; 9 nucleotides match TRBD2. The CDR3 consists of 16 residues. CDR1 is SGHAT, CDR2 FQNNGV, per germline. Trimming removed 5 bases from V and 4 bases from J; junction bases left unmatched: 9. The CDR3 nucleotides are TGTGCCAGCAGCCGGTCCCTAGCGGGGACGTACAATGAGCAGTTCTTC. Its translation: CASSRSLAGTYNEQFF.

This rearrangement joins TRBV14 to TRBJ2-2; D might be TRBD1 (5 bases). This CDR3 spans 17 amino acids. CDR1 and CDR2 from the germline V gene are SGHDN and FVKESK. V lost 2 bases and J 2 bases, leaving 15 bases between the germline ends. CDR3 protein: CASSQQRGRANTGELFF. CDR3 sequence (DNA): TGTGCCAGCAGCCAACAACGCGGCAGGGCCAACACCGGGGAGCTGTTTTTT.

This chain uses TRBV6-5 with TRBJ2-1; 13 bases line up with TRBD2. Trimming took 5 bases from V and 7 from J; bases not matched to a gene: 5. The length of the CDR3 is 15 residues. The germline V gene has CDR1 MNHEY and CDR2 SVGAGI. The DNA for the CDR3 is TGTGCCAGCAGTAGGGGACTAGCGGGAAGGAATGAGCAGTTCTTC. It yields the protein CASSRGLAGRNEQFF.

The CDR3 region has the DNA TGCAGCGTTGAGACCCTAGCGTATGGGACAGATACGCAGTATTTT. Amino acid sequence: CSVETLAYGTDTQYF. The V and J genes are TRBV29-1 and TRBJ2-3; maybe TRBD2 (6 bases). V gave up 3 bases and J gave up 3 bases, with 16 bases separating them. CDR1 is SQVTM, CDR2 ANQGSEA, per germline. The CDR3 is 15 residues long.